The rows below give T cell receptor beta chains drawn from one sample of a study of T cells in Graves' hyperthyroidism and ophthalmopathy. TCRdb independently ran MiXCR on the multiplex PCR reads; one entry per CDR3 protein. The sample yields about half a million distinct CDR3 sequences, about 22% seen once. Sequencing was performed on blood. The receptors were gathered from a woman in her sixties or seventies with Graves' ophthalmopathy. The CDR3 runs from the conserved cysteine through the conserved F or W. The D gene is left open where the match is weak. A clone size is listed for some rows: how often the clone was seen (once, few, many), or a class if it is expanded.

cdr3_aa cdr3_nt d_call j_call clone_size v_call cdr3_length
CASSAPYGYTF TGTGCCAGCAGTGCCCCTTATGGCTACACCTTC . TRBJ1-2 . TRBV28 11
CASISLSTTGHTDTQYF TGTGCCAGCATTTCCCTGTCCACGACAGGTCACACAGATACGCAGTATTTT . TRBJ2-3 many TRBV2 17
CASSFMAGAYNEQFF TGTGCCAGCAGCTTCATGGCGGGAGCCTACAATGAGCAGTTCTTC TRBD2 TRBJ2-1 many TRBV11-2 15
CASSSGTSGSPSYNEQFF TGTGCCAGCAGCTCCGGGACTAGCGGGAGCCCCTCCTACAATGAGCAGTTCTTC TRBD2 TRBJ2-1 many TRBV7-8 18
CSARVIGQGTEAFF TGCAGTGCTAGAGTAATTGGGCAGGGGACTGAAGCTTTCTTT . TRBJ1-1 many TRBV20-1 14
CASRLDSSSYEQYF TGTGCCAGCAGGTTAGACAGCAGCTCCTACGAGCAGTACTTC . TRBJ2-7 many TRBV6-1 14
CASKRDAGTYEQYF TGCGCCAGCAAACGGGACGCAGGAACCTACGAGCAGTACTTC . TRBJ2-7 . TRBV5-1 14
CATGTSLYEQYF TGTGCCACCGGGACTAGCCTTTACGAGCAGTACTTC TRBD2 TRBJ2-7 few TRBV28 12
CASSRRGLATDTQYF TGTGCCAGCAGCCGCAGGGGACTAGCTACAGATACGCAGTATTTT TRBD2 TRBJ2-3 many TRBV2 15
CASSDARAGPSTDTQYF TGTGCCAGCAGTGACGCGCGGGCGGGGCCCAGCACAGATACGCAGTATTTT . TRBJ2-3 . TRBV2 17
CASSVQTGASPLHF TGTGCCAGCAGCGTACAGACAGGAGCATCACCCCTCCACTTT . TRBJ1-6 . TRBV9 14
CASSLGGGRVYNEQFF TGTGCCAGCAGCCTCGGGGGAGGGAGGGTTTACAATGAGCAGTTCTTC TRBD2 TRBJ2-1 few TRBV12-3/TRBV12-4 16
CAVRQGRTEAFF TGTGCCGTCAGACAGGGGCGGACTGAAGCTTTCTTT TRBD1 TRBJ1-1 many TRBV6-2/TRBV6-3 12
CASSLGIGTSGSLAKNIQYF TGCGCCAGCAGCTTGGGTATCGGGACTAGCGGATCACTAGCCAAAAACATTCAGTACTTC TRBD2 TRBJ2-4 . TRBV5-1 20
CASSPPMGQGSRDTQYF TGTGCCAGCTCACCACCGATGGGACAGGGGAGTAGAGATACGCAGTATTTT TRBD1 TRBJ2-3 . TRBV18 17
CASSAGGTGGEQYF TGTGCCAGCAGCGCAGGGGGGACAGGGGGCGAGCAGTACTTC TRBD1 TRBJ2-7 . TRBV9 14
CASSIGGTSGYWEQFF TGTGCCAGTAGTATTGGGGGAACTAGCGGATATTGGGAGCAGTTCTTC TRBD2 TRBJ2-1 . TRBV19 16
CSAPSRGTNYGYTF TGCAGTGCTCCGTCCAGAGGGACCAACTATGGCTACACCTTC . TRBJ1-2 few TRBV20-1 14
CSASEANQGANQPQHF TGCAGTGCTAGTGAGGCGAACCAGGGGGCGAATCAGCCCCAGCATTTT TRBD1 TRBJ1-5 few TRBV20-1 16
CASSQSGAGNEQYF TGTGCCAGCAGCCAAAGCGGCGCAGGGAACGAGCAGTACTTC . TRBJ2-7 few TRBV3-1 14
CASSGQGRPYEQYF TGTGCCAGCAGTGGACAGGGGAGACCCTACGAGCAGTACTTC TRBD1 TRBJ2-7 . TRBV2 14
CASSGRGLGGSGPQHF TGTGCCAGCAGTGGTCGGGGGCTTGGGGGCTCGGGGCCCCAGCATTTT . TRBJ1-5 many TRBV6-1 16
CASSHTGVSYNEQFF TGTGCCAGCAGCCATACGGGAGTATCCTACAATGAGCAGTTCTTC . TRBJ2-1 few TRBV3-1 15
CASSASGFNEQFF TGTGCCAGCAGTGCATCCGGGTTTAATGAGCAGTTCTTC . TRBJ2-1 few TRBV6-1 13
CASSQGIQGAVTGELFF TGTGCCAGCAGCCAAGGAATACAGGGGGCGGTCACCGGGGAGCTGTTTTTT TRBD1 TRBJ2-2 few TRBV3-1 17
CASSGVANTGELFF TGTGCCAGCAGTGGAGTAGCGAACACCGGGGAGCTGTTTTTT . TRBJ2-2 many TRBV2 14
CASSQDWTSGNSDTQYF TGCGCCAGCAGCCAAGATTGGACTAGCGGGAACTCAGATACGCAGTATTTT TRBD2 TRBJ2-3 few TRBV4-1 17
CASSVGFTVQKLFF TGTGCCAGCAGCGTAGGATTTACAGTCCAAAAACTGTTTTTT . TRBJ1-4 . TRBV7-2 14
CASSRMSGRTYNEQFF TGTGCCAGCAGTAGAATGTCCGGTCGAACCTACAATGAGCAGTTCTTC . TRBJ2-1 many TRBV2 16
CASSQDTSVGYTF TGTGCCAGCAGCCAAGACACATCCGTGGGCTACACCTTC . TRBJ1-2 many TRBV3-1 13